The rows below give T cell receptor beta chains drawn from one sample of a study of blood T cell repertoires in COVID-19. The table came from immunoSEQ multiplex PCR; TCRdb's copy has only in-frame clones and leaves some out. The table shows about 110,000 clones, with 71% occurring only once. The sample was peripheral blood. The origin of the receptors is a middle-aged woman with acute or convalescent COVID-19. CDR3s include the opening cysteine and the closing phenylalanine or tryptophan. D genes are given only for firm matches. Size values are once, few and many counts, or a class for expanded clones, and some rows have none.

clone size	V gene	D gene	J gene	CDR3 protein	CDR3 DNA
-	TRBV21-1	-	TRBJ1-5	CASSKGSGNQPQHF	TGTGCCAGCAGCAAAGGAAGCGGTAATCAGCCCCAGCATTTT
-	TRBV20-1	TRBD2	TRBJ2-7	CSASGTTTQYF	TGCAGTGCGTCCGGGACTACTACGCAGTACTTC
-	TRBV7-2	-	TRBJ1-3	CASSLDAGLSGNTIYF	TGTGCCAGCAGCTTAGATGCCGGACTCTCTGGAAACACCATATATTTT
-	TRBV28	-	TRBJ1-2	CASSFGGVYGYTF	TGTGCCAGCAGCTTTGGGGGCGTCTATGGCTACACCTTC
-	TRBV19	TRBD2	TRBJ2-2	CASSRLAGGQVGELFF	TGTGCCAGTAGTAGACTGGCGGGGGGGCAGGTCGGGGAGCTGTTTTTT
-	TRBV28	-	TRBJ1-2	CASKSGQIYGYTF	TGTGCCAGCAAATCAGGACAGATCTATGGCTACACCTTC
-	TRBV2	TRBD1	TRBJ2-2	CASRADRGIGELFF	TGTGCCAGCAGGGCGGACAGGGGCATCGGGGAGCTGTTTTTT
-	TRBV14	-	TRBJ1-1	CASSQEAVNTEAFF	TGTGCCAGCAGCCAAGAGGCAGTGAACACTGAAGCTTTCTTT
-	TRBV19	-	TRBJ1-3	CASRGLGSRSGNTIYF	TGTGCCAGTAGAGGATTAGGGAGCCGCTCTGGAAACACCATATATTTT
-	TRBV7-2	-	TRBJ2-2	CASSPKRTVAGELFF	TGTGCCAGCAGCCCGAAACGGACAGTTGCCGGGGAGCTGTTTTTT
-	TRBV30	-	TRBJ1-5	CAWSYGYHSNQPQHF	TGTGCCTGGAGTTACGGGTACCATAGCAATCAGCCCCAGCATTTT
-	TRBV7-9	-	TRBJ2-3	CASSTSQGHDTQYF	TGTGCCAGCAGTACATCCCAGGGCCACGATACGCAGTATTTT
-	TRBV4-3	-	TRBJ1-3	CASSQHPSDSGNTIYF	TGCGCCAGCAGCCAGCACCCCAGTGACTCTGGAAACACCATATATTTT
-	TRBV27	-	TRBJ1-2	CASSSTTGFYLSWGYTF	TGTGCCAGCAGTTCAACTACAGGGTTTTATCTCTCCTGGGGCTACACCTTC
-	TRBV11-2	-	TRBJ2-2	CASSLDPPRYHTGELFF	TGTGCCAGCAGCTTAGACCCGCCCCGCTATCACACCGGGGAGCTGTTTTTT
once	TRBV11-1	-	TRBJ2-3	CASTRGGAVFNTQYF	TGTGCCAGCACCAGAGGGGGGGCGGTGTTTAATACGCAGTATTTT
-	TRBV10-1	TRBD1	TRBJ2-1	CASSATGYSVEQFF	TGCGCCAGCAGTGCGACAGGGTACTCGGTTGAGCAGTTCTTC
-	TRBV6-2/TRBV6-3	TRBD1	TRBJ2-7	CASSDRVFYSYEQYF	TGTGCCAGCAGTGACAGGGTCTTCTACTCCTACGAGCAGTACTTC
-	TRBV2	TRBD1	TRBJ1-5	CASREDRTGGQPQHF	TGTGCCAGCAGGGAGGACAGGACTGGGGGTCAGCCCCAGCATTTT
-	TRBV5-5	TRBD2	TRBJ2-3	CASSRSGGAVDTQYF	TGTGCCAGCAGCCGAAGCGGGGGGGCTGTAGATACGCAGTATTTT
-	TRBV18	TRBD1	TRBJ1-3	CASSPDRQTGNTIYF	TGTGCCAGCTCACCGGACAGGCAAACTGGAAACACCATATATTTT
-	TRBV29-1	TRBD2	TRBJ2-7	CSVHSSGTYEQYF	TGCAGCGTCCATTCTAGCGGAACTTACGAGCAGTACTTC
few	TRBV10-1	-	TRBJ2-1	CASGRSEAGIKSSYNEQFF	TGCGCCAGCGGAAGATCGGAAGCGGGCATCAAAAGCTCCTACAATGAGCAGTTCTTC
-	TRBV7-2	TRBD1	TRBJ1-5	CASSLNRGNNQPQHF	TGTGCCAGCAGCTTAAACAGGGGGAACAATCAGCCCCAGCATTTT
many	TRBV6-5	TRBD1	TRBJ2-1	CASRGQGGPGGEQFF	TGTGCCAGCAGAGGACAGGGAGGTCCCGGGGGTGAGCAGTTCTTC
-	TRBV6-5	TRBD2	TRBJ2-3	CASSSPRGGGQVTQYF	TGTGCCAGCAGTTCTCCCCGGGGGGGAGGTCAGGTTACGCAGTATTTT
-	TRBV9	TRBD2	TRBJ2-7	CASSPIAGSNEQYF	TGTGCCAGCAGCCCCATAGCGGGGTCAAATGAGCAGTACTTC
once	TRBV6-4	TRBD2	TRBJ2-1	CASSDGGPGLGDEQFF	TGTGCCAGCAGTGACGGGGGTCCGGGACTAGGGGATGAGCAGTTCTTC
-	TRBV29-1	-	TRBJ2-7	CSVETEGTANYEQYF	TGCAGCGTTGAAACGGAGGGGACAGCTAATTACGAGCAGTACTTC
once	TRBV7-9	-	TRBJ1-5	CASSLDRGSGTNQPQHF	TGTGCCAGCAGCTTAGACCGGGGTAGCGGGACCAATCAGCCCCAGCATTTT
-	TRBV5-5	-	TRBJ2-4	CASSGTAIQYF	TGTGCCAGCAGCGGCACAGCCATTCAGTACTTC
once	TRBV9	TRBD1	TRBJ2-7	CASSVVPGQEQYF	TGTGCCAGCAGCGTAGTCCCGGGACAGGAGCAGTACTTC
-	TRBV30	-	TRBJ1-1	CAWSTPGLGSGAFF	TGTGCCTGGAGTACGCCCGGACTGGGGTCGGGGGCTTTCTTT
few	TRBV15	-	TRBJ1-2	CATSPEGRGLYGYTF	TGTGCCACCAGCCCCGAGGGCAGGGGCCTGTATGGCTACACCTTC
-	TRBV7-9	TRBD2	TRBJ2-5	CASSPTGGARETQYF	TGTGCCAGCAGCCCTACCGGGGGGGCCCGTGAGACCCAGTACTTC
-	TRBV7-2	-	TRBJ2-2	CATGGSAVKSGELFF	TGTGCCACCGGAGGGAGCGCGGTTAAGTCCGGGGAGCTGTTTTTT
-	TRBV5-5	TRBD1	TRBJ2-5	CASSSPPYRGLQETQYF	TGTGCCAGCAGCTCACCCCCCTACAGGGGGCTGCAAGAGACCCAGTACTTC
few	TRBV15	-	TRBJ1-2	CATSSTGNYGYTF	TGTGCCACCAGCAGCACCGGGAACTATGGCTACACCTTC
few	TRBV3-1/TRBV3-2	-	TRBJ1-2	CASSLTGRRRGTGYTF	TGTGCCAGCAGCCTCACTGGCCGGAGGAGGGGCACTGGCTACACCTTC
-	TRBV30	-	TRBJ1-1	CAYQRSNEAFF	TGTGCCTACCAGAGGTCCAATGAAGCTTTCTTT
-	TRBV4-3	TRBD2	TRBJ2-3	CASSQGLAGGADTQYF	TGCGCCAGCAGCCAAGGCCTAGCGGGGGGTGCAGATACGCAGTATTTT
-	TRBV2	-	TRBJ1-1	CASSELAPNTEAFF	TGTGCCAGCAGTGAATTAGCCCCGAACACTGAAGCTTTCTTT
-	TRBV4-3	-	TRBJ2-1	CASSQDDSSNEQFF	TGCGCCAGCAGCCAAGATGACAGTAGCAATGAGCAGTTCTTC
-	TRBV7-2	TRBD2	TRBJ2-3	CASSLMGERGNTQYF	TGTGCCAGCAGCCTTATGGGTGAGCGGGGGAATACGCAGTATTTT
-	TRBV5-1	TRBD2	TRBJ2-1	CASSLTGTSAWEQFF	TGCGCCAGCAGCTTAACCGGGACTAGTGCTTGGGAGCAGTTCTTC
-	TRBV15	-	TRBJ2-1	CATSEGPYNEQFF	TGTGCCACCTCGGAGGGACCCTACAATGAGCAGTTCTTC
-	TRBV11-3	-	TRBJ2-2	CASSFTGTLNTGELFF	TGTGCCAGCAGCTTCACCGGGACACTGAACACCGGGGAGCTGTTTTTT